This entry is about one T cell receptor (beta chain). V lost 0 bases to trimming and J lost 2 bases, with 7 bases between them. From germline, CDR1 is SGHRS and CDR2 YFSETQ. The CDR3 is 14 residues long. The data are from a study of blood T cell repertoires in COVID-19. At the level of the study: Some COVID-19 samples were acute and others convalescent; all came from the United States, Italy and Spain. Sources were T cells, B-cell-depleted T cells, or PBMCs; the material itself was cDNA or gDNA.

Original processing notes: Amplification of reference gene primers provided the estimated nucleated cell counts. The assay was immunoSEQ multiplex PCR, and TCRdb's table has in-frame clones only and misses some. V and J calls plus clone size are reproduced from that table; the DNA served to infer D and trimming. The sample carries about 170,000 clones, about 74% recorded once. This TCR was sampled from a woman older than 75 with acute or convalescent COVID-19. The V gene is TRBV5-1, the J gene TRBJ2-3; D gene unclear. Sequenced sample: peripheral blood. The CDR3 protein is CASSLERSTDTQYF. CDR3 in DNA: TGCGCCAGCAGCTTGGAACGGTCCACAGATACGCAGTATTTT.